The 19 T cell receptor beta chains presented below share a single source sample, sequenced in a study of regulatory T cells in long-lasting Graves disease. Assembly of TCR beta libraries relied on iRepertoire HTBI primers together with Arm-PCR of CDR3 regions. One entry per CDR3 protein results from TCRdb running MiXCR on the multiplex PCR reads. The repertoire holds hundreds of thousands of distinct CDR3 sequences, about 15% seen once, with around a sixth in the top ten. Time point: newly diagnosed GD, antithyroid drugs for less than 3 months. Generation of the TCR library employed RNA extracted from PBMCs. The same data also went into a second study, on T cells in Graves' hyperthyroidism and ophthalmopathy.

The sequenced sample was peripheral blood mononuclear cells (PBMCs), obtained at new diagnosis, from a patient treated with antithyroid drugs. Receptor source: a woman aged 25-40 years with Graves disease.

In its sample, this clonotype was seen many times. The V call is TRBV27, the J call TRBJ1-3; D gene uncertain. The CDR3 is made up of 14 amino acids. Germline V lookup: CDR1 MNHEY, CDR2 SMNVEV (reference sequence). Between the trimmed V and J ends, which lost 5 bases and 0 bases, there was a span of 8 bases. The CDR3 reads CASSGHTSGNTIYF. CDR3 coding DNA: TGTGCCAGCAGTGGGCATACCTCTGGAAACACCATATATTTT.

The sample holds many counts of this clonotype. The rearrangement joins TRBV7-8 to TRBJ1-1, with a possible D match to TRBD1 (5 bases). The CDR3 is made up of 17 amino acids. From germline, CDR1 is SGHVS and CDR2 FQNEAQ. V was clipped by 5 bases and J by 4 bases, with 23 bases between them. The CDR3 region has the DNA TGTGCCAGCAGCCCACGGGCAGGGAGACTTTTCACCACTGAAGCTTTCTTT. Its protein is CASSPRAGRLFTTEAFF. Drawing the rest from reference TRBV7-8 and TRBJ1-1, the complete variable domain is GAGVSQSPRYKVAKRGQDVALRCDPISGHVSLFWYQQALGQGPEFLTYFQNEAQLDKSGLPSDRFFAERPEGSVSTLKIQRTQQEDSAVYLCASSPRAGRLFTTEAFFGQGTRLTVV.

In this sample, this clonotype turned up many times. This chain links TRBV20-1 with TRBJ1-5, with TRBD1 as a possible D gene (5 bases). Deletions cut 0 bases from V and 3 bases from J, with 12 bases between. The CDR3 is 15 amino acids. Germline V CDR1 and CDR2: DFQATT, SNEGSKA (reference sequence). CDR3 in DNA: TGCAGTGCTAGAGATCTAGGGGCAGTCAATCAGCCCCAGCATTTT. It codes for CSARDLGAVNQPQHF.

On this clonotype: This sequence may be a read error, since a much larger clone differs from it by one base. CDR3 sequence reads: CASSTGNLNYSYTF. In DNA form, the CDR3 reads TGTGCCAGCAGCACCGGGAACTTAAACTATAGCTACACCTTC. V is TRBV6-1 and J is TRBJ1-2, with no clear D. The CDR3 loop spans 14 amino acids. The V gene's germline CDR1 is MNHNS and CDR2 SASEGT.

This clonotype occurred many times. As DNA, the CDR3 is TGTGCCTGGAGTTTACAGCCAAACACTGAAGCTTTCTTT. Its protein product is CAWSLQPNTEAFF. This chain joins TRBV30 and TRBJ1-1; D uncertain. The CDR3 length is 13 residues. With 2 bases removed from V and 2 bases from J, the gap between germline ends came to 9 bases. Looked up from germline, CDR1 is GTSNPN and CDR2 is SVGIG (reference sequence). Complete variable domain (other parts from reference TRBV30 and TRBJ1-1): SQTIHQWPATLVQPVGSPLSLECTVEGTSNPNLYWYRQAAGRGLQLLFYSVGIGQISSEVPQNLSASRPQDRQFILSSKKLLLSDSGFYLCAWSLQPNTEAFFGQGTRLTVV.

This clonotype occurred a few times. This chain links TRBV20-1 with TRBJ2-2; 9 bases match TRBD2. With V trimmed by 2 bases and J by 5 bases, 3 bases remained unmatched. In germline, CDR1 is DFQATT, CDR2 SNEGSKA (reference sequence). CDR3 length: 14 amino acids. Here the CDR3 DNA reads TGCAGTGCTAGACTTAGCGGGAGAACCGGGGAGCTGTTTTTT. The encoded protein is CSARLSGRTGELFF.

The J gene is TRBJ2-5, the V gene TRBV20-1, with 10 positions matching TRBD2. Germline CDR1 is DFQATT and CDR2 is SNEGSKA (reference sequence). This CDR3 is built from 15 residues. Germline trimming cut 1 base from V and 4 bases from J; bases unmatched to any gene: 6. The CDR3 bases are TGCAGTGCTAGAGGAGCGGGAGGGCCGGCAGAGACCCAGTACTTC. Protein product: CSARGAGGPAETQYF.

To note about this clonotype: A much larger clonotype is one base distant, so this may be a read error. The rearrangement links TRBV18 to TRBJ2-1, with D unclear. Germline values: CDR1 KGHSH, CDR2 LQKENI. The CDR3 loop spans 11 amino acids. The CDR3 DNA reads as TGTGCCAGCCCACCAATGGATGAGCAGTTCTTC. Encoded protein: CASPPMDEQFF.

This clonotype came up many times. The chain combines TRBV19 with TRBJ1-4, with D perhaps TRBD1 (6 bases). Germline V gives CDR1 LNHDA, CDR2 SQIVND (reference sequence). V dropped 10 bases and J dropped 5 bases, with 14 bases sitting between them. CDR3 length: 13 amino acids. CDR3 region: CATIDRFNEKLFF. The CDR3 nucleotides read TGTGCCACTATCGACAGGTTCAATGAAAAACTGTTTTTT.

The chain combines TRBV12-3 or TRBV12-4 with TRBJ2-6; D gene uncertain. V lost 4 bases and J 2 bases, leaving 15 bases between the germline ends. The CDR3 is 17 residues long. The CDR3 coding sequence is TGTGCCAGCAGTTACAACGTGGGCGTAACTGGGGCCAACGTCCTGACTTTC. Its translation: CASSYNVGVTGANVLTF.

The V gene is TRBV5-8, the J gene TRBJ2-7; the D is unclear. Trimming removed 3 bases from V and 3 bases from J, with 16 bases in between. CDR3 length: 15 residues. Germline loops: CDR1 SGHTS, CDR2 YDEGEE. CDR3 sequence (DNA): TGTGCCAGCAGCTCCCTGGTGCAAGAAGTCTACGAGCAGTACTTC. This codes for CASSSLVQEVYEQYF.

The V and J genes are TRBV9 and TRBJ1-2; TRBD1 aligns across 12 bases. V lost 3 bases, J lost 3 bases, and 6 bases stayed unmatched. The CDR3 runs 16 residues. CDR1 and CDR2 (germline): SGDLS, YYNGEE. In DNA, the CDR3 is TGTGCCAGCAGCGCCGGGACAGGGGGCCTCGACTATGGCTACACCTTC. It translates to CASSAGTGGLDYGYTF.

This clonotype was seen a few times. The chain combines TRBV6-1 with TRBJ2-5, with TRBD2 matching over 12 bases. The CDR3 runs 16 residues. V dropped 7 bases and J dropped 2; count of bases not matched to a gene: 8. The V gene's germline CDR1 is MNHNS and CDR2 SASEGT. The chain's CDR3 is CASTLGLAGGQETQYF. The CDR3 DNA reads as TGTGCCAGCACTCTGGGACTAGCGGGCGGACAAGAGACCCAGTACTTC.

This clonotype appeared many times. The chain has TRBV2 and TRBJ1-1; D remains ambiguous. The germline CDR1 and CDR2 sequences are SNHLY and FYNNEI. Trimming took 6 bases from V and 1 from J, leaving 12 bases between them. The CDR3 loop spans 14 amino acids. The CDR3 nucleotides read TGTGCCAGCAGGCCTACAAGGGAGAACACTGAAGCTTTCTTT. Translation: CASRPTRENTEAFF.

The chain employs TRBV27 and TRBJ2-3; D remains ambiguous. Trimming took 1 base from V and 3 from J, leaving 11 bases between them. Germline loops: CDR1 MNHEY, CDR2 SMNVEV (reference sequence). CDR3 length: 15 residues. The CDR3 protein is CASSLLNAGTDTQYF. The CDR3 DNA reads TGTGCCAGCAGTTTATTGAACGCAGGAACAGATACGCAGTATTTT.

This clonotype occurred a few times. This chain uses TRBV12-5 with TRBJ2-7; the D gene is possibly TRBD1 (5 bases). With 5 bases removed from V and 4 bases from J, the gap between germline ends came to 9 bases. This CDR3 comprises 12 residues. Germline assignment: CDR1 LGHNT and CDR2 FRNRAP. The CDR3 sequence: CASGVTEYEQYF. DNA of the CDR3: TGTGCTAGTGGTGTGACAGAGTACGAGCAGTACTTC. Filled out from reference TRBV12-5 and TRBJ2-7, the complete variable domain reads DARVTQTPRHKVTEMGQEVTMRCQPILGHNTVFWYRQTMMQGLELLAYFRNRAPLDDSGMPKDRFSAEMPDATLATLKIQPSEPRDSAVYFCASGVTEYEQYFGPGTRLTVT.

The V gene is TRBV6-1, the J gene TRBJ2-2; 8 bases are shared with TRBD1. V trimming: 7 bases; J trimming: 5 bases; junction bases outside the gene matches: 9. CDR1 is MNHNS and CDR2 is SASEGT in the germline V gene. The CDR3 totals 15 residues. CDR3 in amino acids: CASNLRTGWTGELFF. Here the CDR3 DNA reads TGTGCCAGCAATTTAAGGACAGGGTGGACCGGGGAGCTGTTTTTT.

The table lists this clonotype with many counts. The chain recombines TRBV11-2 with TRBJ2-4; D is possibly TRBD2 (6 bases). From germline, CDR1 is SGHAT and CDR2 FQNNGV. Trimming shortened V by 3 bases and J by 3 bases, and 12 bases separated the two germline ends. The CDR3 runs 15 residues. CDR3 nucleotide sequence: TGTGCCAGCAGCTTGAGTAGCGGTGGCAAAAACATTCAGTACTTC. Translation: CASSLSSGGKNIQYF.

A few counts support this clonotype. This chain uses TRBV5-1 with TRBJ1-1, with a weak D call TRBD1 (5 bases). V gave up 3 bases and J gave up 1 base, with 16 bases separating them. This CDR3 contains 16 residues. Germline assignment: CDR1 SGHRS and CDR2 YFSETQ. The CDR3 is CASSSGDVISNTEAFF. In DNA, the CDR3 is TGCGCCAGCAGCTCCGGGGACGTAATCTCGAACACTGAAGCTTTCTTT.